This T cell receptor (beta chain) was identified in a study of shared clonotypes between healthy human individuals. Study-wide points: Lower generation probabilities were found for non-shared clonotypes than for those shared by all four donors.

Assay used: immunoSEQ multiplex PCR; TCRdb lists only in-frame clones, some missing. The sample carries 2.3 million or so clones, over 90% recorded once. With 10 bases removed from V and 6 bases from J, the gap between germline ends came to 22 bases. There are 14 residues in the CDR3. Per the germline V gene, CDR1 is MNHEY and CDR2 is SMNVEV (reference sequence). Points on this clone: Its antigen is not identified.

The chain employs TRBV27 and TRBJ2-7; no definite D call. The sequenced sample consisted of naive CD4+ T cells from PBMCs. Documented subset: CD45RA+ positively selected. The clonotype was recovered from a man younger than 35 in good health. Some clones in this sample may be carry-over from other donors' samples. CDR3 sequence reads: CATQSPKIVAEQYF. As DNA, the CDR3 is TGTGCCACCCAGAGCCCTAAGATTGTTGCCGAGCAGTACTTC.